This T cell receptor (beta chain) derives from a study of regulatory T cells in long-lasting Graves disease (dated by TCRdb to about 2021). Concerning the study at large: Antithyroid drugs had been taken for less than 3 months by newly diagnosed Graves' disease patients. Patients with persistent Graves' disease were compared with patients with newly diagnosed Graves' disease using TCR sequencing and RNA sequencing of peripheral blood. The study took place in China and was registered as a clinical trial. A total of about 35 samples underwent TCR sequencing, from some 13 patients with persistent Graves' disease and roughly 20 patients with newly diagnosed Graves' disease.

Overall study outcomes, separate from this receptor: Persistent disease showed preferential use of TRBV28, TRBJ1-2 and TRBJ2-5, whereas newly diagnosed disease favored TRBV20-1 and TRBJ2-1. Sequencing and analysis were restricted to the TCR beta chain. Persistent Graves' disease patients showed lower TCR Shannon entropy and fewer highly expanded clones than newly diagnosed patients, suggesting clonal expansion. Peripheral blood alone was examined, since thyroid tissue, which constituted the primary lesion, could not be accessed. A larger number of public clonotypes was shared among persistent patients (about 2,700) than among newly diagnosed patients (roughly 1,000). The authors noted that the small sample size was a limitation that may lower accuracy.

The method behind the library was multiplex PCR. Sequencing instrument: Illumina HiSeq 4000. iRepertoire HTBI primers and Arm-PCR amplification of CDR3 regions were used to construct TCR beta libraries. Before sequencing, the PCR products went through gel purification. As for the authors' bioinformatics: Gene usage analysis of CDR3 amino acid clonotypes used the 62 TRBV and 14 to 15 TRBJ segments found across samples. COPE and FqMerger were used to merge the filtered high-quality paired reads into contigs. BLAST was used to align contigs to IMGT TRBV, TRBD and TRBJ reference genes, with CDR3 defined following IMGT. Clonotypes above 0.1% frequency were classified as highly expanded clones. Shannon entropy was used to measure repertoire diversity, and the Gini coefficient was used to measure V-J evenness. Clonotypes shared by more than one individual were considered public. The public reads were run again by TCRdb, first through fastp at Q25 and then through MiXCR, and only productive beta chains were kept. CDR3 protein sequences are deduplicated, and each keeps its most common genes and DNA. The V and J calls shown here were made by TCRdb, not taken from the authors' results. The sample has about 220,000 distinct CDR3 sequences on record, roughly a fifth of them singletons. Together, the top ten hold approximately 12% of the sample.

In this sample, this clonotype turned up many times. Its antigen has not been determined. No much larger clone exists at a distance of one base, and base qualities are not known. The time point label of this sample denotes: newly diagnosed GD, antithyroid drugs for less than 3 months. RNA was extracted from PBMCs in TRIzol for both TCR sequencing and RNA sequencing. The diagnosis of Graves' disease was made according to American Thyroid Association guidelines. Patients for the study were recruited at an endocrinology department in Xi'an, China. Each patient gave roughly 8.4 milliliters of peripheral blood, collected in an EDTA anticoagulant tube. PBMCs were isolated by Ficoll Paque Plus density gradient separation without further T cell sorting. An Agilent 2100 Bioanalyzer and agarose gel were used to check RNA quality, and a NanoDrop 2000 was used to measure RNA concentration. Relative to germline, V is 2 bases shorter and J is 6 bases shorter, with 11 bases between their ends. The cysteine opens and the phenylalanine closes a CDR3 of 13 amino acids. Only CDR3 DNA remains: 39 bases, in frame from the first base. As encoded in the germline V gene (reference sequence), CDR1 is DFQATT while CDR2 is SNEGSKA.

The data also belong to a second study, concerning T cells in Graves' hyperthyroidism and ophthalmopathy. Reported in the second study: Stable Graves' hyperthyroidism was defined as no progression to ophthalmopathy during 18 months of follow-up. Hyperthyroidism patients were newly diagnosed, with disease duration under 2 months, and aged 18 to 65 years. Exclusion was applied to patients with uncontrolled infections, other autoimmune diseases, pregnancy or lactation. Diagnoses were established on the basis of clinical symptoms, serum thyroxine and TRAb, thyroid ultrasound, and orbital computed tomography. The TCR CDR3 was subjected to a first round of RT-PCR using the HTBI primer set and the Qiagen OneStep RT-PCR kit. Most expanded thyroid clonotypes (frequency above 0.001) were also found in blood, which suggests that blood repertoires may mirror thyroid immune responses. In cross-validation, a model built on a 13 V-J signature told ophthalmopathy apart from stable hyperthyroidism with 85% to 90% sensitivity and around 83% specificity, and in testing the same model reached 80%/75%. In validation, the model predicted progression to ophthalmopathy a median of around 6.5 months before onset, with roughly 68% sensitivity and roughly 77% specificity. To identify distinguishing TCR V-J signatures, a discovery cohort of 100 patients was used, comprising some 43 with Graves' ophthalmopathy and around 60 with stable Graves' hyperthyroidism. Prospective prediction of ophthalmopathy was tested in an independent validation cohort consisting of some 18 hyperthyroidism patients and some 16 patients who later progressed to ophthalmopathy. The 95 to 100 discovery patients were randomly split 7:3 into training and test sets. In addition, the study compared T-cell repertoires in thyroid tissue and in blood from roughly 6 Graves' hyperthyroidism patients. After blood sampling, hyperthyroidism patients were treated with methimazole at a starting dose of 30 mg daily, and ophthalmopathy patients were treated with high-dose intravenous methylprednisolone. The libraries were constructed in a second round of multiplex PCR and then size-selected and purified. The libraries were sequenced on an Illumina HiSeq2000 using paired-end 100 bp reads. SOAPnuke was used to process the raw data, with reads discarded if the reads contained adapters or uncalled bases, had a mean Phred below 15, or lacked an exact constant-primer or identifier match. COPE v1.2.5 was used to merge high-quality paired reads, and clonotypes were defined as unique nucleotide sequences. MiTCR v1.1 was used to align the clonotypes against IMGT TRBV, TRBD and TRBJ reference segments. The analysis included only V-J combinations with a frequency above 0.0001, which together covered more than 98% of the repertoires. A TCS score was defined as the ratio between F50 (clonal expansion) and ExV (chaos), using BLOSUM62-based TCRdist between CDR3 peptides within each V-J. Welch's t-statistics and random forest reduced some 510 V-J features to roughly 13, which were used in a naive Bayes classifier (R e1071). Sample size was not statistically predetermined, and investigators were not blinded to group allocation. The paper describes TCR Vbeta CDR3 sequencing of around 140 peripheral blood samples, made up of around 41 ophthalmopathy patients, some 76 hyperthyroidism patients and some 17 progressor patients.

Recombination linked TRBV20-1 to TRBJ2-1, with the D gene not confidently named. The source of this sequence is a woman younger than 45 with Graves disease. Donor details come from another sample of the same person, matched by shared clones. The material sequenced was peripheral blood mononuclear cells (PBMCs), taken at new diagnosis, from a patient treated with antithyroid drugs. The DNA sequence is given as TGCAGTGCTAGACCAGGTGGTAGCAATGAGCAGTTCTTC. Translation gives CSARPGGSNEQFF.